This TCR beta chain was documented in a study of blood T cells in healthy people across ages. About this clonotype itself: Its antigen is not identified.

A second PCR, run for about 7 to 11 cycles, used a sample-barcoded 5' primer plus a J-beta primer mix. Each cDNA was tagged by a template-switch adaptor containing 12 random nucleotides. Each CDR3 protein gets one entry after TCRdb re-called the 5' RACE reads with MiXCR. Of around 780,000 distinct CDR3 sequences listed, 56% are singletons. The CDR3 runs 15 residues. The germline V and J ends were trimmed by 2 bases and 0 bases, with 10 bases remaining between them. Germline CDR1 and CDR2: MDHEN and SYDVKM. General study findings and limits: Expanded clonotype changes were possibly confounded by unknown donor CMV status. A strong correlation between TCR beta diversity and naive T cell percentage was seen.

The gene calls are TRBV28 and TRBJ1-1; D unclear. Sequences were obtained from blood. This sequence was found in a man aged 40-49 years in good health. The CDR3 sequence: CASSLTGHMNTEAFF. For the CDR3, the DNA is TGTGCCAGCAGTTTAACCGGCCACATGAACACTGAAGCTTTCTTT.